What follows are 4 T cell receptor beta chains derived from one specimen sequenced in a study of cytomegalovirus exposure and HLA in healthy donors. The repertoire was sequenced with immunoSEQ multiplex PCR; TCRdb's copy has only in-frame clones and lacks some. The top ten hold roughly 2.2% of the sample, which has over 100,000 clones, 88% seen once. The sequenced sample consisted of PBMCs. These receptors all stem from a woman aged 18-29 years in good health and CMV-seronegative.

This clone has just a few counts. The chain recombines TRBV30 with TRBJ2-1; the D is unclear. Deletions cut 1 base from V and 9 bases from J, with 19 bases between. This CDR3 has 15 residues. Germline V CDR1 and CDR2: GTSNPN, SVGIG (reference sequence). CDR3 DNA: TGTGCCTGGAGTGGAAGTCGGCTAGGTGTGGGTGAGCAGTTCTTC. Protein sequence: CAWSGSRLGVGEQFF.

CDR3 sequence: CASSSQRGAARFNEQFF. CDR3 coding DNA: TGTGCCAGCAGTAGCCAGCGGGGGGCTGCTCGGTTCAATGAGCAGTTCTTC. This chain uses TRBV27 with TRBJ2-1, with 9 positions matching TRBD2. Germline CDR1 and CDR2: MNHEY and SMNVEV (reference sequence). The CDR3 has 17 amino acids. Trimming took 5 bases from V and 6 from J; bases not matched to a gene: 14.

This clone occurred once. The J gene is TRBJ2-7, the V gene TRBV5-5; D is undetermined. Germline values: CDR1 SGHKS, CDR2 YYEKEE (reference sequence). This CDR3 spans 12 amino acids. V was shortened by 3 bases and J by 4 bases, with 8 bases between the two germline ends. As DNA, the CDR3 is TGTGCCAGCAGCTCTCAAACTTACGAGCAGTACTTC. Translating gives CASSSQTYEQYF.

The CDR3 region has the DNA TGCAGCGTCCGGCGGGGGACAGGGTTGGATACCGGGGAGCTGTTTTTT. Amino acid sequence: CSVRRGTGLDTGELFF. The chain combines TRBV29-1 with TRBJ2-2; TRBD1 aligns across 9 bases. V shed 6 bases and J 5 bases; nucleotides not matched to a gene: 13. Per germline, CDR1 SQVTM and CDR2 ANQGSEA. The CDR3 totals 16 residues.